This T cell receptor (beta chain) was documented in a study of early T cells in non-severe SARS-CoV-2 infection. Unique molecular identifiers tagged individual cDNA molecules. TCRdb recomputed calls from the 5' RACE reads with MiXCR, one row per CDR3 protein. The data contain 55,000 to 75,000 distinct CDR3 sequences, 9% to 15% of them singletons. V was pared by 8 bases and J by 1 base, with 18 bases between. CDR3 length: 15 amino acids. Germline CDR1 is MDHEN and CDR2 is SYDVKM. The receptor's source is an adult who was a healthcare worker with PCR-confirmed SARS-CoV-2 infection or an uninfected control (not recorded which). The V and J genes are TRBV28 and TRBJ2-7, with D perhaps being TRBD1 or TRBD2 (6 bases each). Sample: whole blood. CDR3 sequence: CASYEGGTTSYEQYF. In nucleotides, the CDR3 is TGTGCCAGCTATGAGGGGGGAACGACTTCCTACGAGCAGTACTTC.